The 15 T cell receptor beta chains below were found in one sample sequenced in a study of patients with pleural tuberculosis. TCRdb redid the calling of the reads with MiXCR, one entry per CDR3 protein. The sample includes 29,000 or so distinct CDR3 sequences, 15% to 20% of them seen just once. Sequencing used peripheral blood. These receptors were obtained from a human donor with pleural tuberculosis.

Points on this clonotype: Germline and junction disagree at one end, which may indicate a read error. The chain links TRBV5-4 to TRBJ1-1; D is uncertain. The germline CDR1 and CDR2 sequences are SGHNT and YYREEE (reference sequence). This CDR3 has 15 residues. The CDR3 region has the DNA TGTGCCAGCAGCTTGGGTCTGGGCTCGAACACTGAAGCCTTCTTT. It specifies CASSLGLGSNTEAFF.

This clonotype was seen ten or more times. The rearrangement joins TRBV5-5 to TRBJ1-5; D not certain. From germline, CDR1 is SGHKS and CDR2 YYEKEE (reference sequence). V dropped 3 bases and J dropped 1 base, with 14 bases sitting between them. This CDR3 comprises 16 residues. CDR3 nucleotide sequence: TGTGCCAGCAGCTACTCATACTCGGGAAGCAATCAGCCCCAGCATTTT. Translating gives CASSYSYSGSNQPQHF.

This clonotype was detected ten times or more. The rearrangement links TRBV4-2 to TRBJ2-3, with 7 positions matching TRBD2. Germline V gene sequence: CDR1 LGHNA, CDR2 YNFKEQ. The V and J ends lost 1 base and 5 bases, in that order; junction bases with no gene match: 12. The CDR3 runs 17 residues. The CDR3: CASSQGTRTRKIDTQYF. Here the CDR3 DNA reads TGTGCCAGCAGCCAAGGGACCCGGACTAGAAAAATAGATACGCAGTATTTT.

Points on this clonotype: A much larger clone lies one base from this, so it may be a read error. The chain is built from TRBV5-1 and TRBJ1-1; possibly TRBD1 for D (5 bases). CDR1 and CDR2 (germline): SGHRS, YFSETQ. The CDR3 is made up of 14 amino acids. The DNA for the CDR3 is TGCGCCAGCAGTTTACCGGGACTCGACACTGGAGCTTTCTTT. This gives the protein CASSLPGLDTGAFF.

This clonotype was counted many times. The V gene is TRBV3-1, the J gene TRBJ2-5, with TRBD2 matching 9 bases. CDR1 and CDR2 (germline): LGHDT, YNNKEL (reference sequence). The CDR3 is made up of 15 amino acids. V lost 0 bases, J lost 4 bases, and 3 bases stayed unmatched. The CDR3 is CASSQDQLAGETQYF. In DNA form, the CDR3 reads TGTGCCAGCAGCCAAGATCAACTAGCGGGAGAGACCCAGTACTTC.

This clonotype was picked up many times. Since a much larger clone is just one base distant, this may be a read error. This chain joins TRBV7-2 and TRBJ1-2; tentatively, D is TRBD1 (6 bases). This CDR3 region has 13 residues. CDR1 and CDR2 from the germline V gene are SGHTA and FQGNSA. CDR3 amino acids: CASSLGRGSGYSF. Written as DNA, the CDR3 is TGTGCCAGCAGCTTAGGCAGGGGTTCTGGCTACTCCTTC. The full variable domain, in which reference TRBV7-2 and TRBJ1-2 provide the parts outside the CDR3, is GAGVSQSPSNKVTEKGKDVELRCDPISGHTALYWYRQSLGQGLEFLIYFQGNSAPDKSGLPSDRFSAERTGGSVSTLTIQRTQQEDSAVYLCASSLGRGSGYSFGSGTRLTVV.

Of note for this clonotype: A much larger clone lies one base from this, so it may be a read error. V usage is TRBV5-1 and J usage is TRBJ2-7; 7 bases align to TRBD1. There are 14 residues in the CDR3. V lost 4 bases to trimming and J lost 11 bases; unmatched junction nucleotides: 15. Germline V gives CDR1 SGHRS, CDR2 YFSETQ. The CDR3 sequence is CASSTLSSRTGKYF. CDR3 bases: TGCGCCAGCAGCACCCTTTCCTCCAGGACAGGAAAGTACTTC.

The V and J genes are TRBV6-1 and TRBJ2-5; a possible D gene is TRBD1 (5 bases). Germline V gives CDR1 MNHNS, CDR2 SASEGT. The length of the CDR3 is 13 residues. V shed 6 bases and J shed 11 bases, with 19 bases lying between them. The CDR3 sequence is CASRTEYPYQQYF. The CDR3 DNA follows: TGTGCCAGCAGGACAGAATATCCCTACCAGCAGTACTTC.

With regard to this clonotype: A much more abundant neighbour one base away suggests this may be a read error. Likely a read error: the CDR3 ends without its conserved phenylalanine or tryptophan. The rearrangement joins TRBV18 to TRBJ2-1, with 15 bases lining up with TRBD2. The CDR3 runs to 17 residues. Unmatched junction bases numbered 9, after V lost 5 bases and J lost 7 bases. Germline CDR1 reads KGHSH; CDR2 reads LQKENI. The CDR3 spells CASSEGLAGGRSNEQFL. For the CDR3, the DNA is TGTGCCAGCTCAGAAGGACTAGCGGGGGGGCGGTCGAATGAGCAGTTCCTC.

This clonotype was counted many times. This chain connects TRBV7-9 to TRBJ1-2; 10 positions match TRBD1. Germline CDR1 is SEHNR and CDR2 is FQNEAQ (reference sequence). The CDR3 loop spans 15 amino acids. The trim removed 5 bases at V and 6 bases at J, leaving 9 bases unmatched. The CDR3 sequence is CASSLGQGGNDGYTF. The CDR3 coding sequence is TGTGCCAGCAGCCTCGGACAGGGGGGGAATGATGGCTACACCTTC.

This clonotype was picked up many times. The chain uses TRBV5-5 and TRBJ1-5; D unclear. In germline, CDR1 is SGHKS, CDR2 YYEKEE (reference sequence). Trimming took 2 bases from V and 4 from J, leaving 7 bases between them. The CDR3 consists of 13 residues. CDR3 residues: CASSLQTNQPQHF. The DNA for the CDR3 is TGTGCCAGCAGCTTACAGACAAATCAGCCCCAGCATTTT.

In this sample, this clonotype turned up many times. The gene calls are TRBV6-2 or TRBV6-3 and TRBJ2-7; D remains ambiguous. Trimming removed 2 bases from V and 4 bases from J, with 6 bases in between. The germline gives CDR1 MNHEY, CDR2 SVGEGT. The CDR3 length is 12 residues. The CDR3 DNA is TGTGCCAGCAGTTACGCGGTTTACGAGCAGTACTTC. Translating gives CASSYAVYEQYF.

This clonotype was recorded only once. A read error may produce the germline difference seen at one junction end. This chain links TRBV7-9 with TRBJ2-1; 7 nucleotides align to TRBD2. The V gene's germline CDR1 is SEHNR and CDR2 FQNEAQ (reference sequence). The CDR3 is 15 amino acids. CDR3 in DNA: TGTGCCAGCAGCTCACGGGAGGCGGACTACAATGGGCAGTTCTTC. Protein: CASSSREADYNGQFF.

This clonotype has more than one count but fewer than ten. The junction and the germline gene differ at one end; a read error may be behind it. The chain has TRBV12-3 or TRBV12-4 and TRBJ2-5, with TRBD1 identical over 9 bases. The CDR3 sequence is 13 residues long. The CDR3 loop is CASITTGGLAPSF. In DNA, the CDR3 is TGTGCCAGCATTACGACAGGGGGACTCGCCCCGAGCTTC.

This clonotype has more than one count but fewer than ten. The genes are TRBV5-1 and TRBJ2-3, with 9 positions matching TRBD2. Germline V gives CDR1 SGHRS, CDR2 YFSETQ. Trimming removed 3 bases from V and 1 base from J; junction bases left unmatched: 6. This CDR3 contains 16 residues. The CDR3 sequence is CASSSGSSGGTDTQYF. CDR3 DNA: TGCGCCAGCAGCTCGGGCTCTAGCGGGGGCACAGATACGCAGTATTTT.